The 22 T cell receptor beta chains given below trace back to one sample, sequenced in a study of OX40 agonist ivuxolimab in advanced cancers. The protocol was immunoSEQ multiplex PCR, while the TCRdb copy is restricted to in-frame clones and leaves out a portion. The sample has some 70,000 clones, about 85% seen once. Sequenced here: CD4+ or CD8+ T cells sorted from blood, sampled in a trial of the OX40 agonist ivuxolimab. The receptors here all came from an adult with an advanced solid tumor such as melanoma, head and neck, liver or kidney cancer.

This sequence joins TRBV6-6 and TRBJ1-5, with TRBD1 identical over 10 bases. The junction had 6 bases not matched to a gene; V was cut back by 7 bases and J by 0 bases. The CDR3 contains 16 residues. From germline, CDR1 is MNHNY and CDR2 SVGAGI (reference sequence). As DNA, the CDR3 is TGTGCCAGCACCCCTCGGGACAGGGGTAGCAATCAGCCCCAGCATTTT. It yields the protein CASTPRDRGSNQPQHF.

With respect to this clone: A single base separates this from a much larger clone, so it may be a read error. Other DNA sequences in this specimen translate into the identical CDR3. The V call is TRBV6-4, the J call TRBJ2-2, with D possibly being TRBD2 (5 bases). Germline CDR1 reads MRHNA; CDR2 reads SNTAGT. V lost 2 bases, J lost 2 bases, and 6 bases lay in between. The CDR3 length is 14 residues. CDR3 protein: CASSDGGNTGELFF. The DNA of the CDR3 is TGTGCCAGCAGTGACGGAGGCAACACCGGGGAGCTGTTTTTT.

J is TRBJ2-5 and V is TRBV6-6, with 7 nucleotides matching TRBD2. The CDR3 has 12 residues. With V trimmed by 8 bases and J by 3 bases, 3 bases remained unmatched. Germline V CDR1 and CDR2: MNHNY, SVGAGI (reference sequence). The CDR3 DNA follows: TGTGCCAGCTGGGGGGGAGAAGAGACCCAGTACTTC. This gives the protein CASWGGEETQYF.

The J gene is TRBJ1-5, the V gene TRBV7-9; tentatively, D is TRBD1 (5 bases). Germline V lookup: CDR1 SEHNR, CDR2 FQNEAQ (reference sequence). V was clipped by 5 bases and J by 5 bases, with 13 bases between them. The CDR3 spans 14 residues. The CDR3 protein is CASSQAGVYQPQHF. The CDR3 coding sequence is TGTGCCAGCAGCCAAGCGGGGGTCTATCAGCCCCAGCATTTT.

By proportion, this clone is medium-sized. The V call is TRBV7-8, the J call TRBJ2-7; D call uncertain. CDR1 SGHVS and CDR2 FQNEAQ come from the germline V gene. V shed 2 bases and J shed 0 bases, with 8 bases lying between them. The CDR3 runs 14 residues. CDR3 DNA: TGTGCCAGCAGCTTATTCACAAACTCCTACGAGCAGTACTTC. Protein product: CASSLFTNSYEQYF.

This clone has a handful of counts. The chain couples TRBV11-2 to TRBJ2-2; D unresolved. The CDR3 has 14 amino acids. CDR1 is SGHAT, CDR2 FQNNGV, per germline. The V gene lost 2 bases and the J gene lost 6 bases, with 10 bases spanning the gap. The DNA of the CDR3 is TGTGCCAGCAGCTTATCCCGTAATGCCGGGGAGCTGTTTTTT. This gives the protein CASSLSRNAGELFF.

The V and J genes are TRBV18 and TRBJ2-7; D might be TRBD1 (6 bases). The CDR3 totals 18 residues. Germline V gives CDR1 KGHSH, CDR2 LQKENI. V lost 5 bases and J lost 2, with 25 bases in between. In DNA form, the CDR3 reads TGTGCCAGCTCAACACAGGGCCTGGAGAGGGAGAGGCCCTACGAGCAGTACTTC. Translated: CASSTQGLERERPYEQYF.

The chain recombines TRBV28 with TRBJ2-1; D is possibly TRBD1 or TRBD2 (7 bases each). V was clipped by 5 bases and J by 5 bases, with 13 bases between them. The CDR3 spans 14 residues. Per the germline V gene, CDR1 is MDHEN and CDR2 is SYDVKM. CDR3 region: CASSDREGNNEQFF. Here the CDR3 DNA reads TGTGCCAGCAGTGACAGGGAGGGAAACAATGAGCAGTTCTTC.

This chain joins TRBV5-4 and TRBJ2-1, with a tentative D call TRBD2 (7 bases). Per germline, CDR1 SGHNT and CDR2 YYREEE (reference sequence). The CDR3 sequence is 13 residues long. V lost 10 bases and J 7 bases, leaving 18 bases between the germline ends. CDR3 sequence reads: CAGLIQGGNEQFF. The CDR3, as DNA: TGTGCCGGCCTGATACAGGGAGGGAATGAGCAGTTCTTC.

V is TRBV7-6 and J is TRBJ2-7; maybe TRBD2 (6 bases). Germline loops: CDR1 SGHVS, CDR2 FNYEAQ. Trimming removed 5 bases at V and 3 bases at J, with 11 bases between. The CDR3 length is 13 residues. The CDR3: CASSPRGGYEQYF. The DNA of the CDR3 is TGTGCCAGCAGCCCACGGGGAGGCTACGAGCAGTACTTC.

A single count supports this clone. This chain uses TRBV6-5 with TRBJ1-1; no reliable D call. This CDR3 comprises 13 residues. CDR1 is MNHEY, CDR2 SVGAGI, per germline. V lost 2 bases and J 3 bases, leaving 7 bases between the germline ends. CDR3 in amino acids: CASSYREDTEAFF. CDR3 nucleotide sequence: TGTGCCAGCAGTTACAGGGAGGACACTGAAGCTTTCTTT.

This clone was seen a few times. CDR3 region: CASLPRSSSDEQFF. The CDR3 DNA reads as TGTGCCTCTCTTCCACGGTCTAGCTCCGATGAGCAGTTCTTC. This chain joins TRBV30 and TRBJ2-1, with D possibly being TRBD2 (5 bases). This CDR3 is 14 amino acids long. Trimming removed 7 bases from V and 8 bases from J, with 21 bases in between. Germline V gene data show CDR1 as GTSNPN and CDR2 as SVGIG (reference sequence).

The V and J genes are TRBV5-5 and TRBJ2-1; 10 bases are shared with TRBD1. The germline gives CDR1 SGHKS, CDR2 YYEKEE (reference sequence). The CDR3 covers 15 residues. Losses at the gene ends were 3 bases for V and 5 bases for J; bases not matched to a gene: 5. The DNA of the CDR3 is TGTGCCAGCAGCTCGCCCGGGACAGGGGACAATGAGCAGTTCTTC. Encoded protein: CASSSPGTGDNEQFF.

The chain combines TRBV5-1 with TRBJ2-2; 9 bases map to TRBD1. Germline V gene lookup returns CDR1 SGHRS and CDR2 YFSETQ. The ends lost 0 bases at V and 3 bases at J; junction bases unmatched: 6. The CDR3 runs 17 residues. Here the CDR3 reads CASSLGPGQGYTGELFF. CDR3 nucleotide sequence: TGCGCCAGCAGCTTGGGGCCGGGACAGGGATACACCGGGGAGCTGTTTTTT.

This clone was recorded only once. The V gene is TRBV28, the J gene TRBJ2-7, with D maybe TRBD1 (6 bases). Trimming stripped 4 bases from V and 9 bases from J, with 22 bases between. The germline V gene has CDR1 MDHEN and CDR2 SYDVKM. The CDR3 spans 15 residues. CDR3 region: CASSSQGRNLLGQYF. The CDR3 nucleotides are TGTGCCAGCAGTTCACAGGGCAGGAACTTATTGGGGCAGTACTTC.

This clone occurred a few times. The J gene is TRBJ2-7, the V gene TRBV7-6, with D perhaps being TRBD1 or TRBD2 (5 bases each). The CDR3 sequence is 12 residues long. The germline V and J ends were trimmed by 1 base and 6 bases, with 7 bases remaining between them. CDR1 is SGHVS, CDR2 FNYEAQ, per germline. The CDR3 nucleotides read TGTGCCAGCAGCTTAGGAGGGGCCGAGCAGTACTTC. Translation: CASSLGGAEQYF. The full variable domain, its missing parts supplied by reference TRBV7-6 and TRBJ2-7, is GAGVSQSPRYKVTKRGQDVALRCDPISGHVSLYWYRQALGQGPEFLTYFNYEAQQDKSGLPNDRFSAERPEGSISTLTIQRTEQRDSAMYRCASSLGGAEQYFGPGTRLTVT.

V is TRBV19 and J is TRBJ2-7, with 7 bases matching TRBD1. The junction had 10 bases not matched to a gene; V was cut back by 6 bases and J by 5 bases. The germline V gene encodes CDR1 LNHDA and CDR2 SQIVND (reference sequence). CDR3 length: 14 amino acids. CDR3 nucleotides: TGTGCCAGTAGGGGGGACAGTAGGCGGGACGAGCAGTACTTC. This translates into CASRGDSRRDEQYF.

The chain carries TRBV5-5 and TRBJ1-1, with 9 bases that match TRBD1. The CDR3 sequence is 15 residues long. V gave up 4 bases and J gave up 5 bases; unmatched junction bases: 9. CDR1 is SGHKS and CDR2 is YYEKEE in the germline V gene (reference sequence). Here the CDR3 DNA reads TGTGCCAGCAGCACCTCCGGGACAGGGCGGACTGAAGCTTTCTTT. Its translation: CASSTSGTGRTEAFF.

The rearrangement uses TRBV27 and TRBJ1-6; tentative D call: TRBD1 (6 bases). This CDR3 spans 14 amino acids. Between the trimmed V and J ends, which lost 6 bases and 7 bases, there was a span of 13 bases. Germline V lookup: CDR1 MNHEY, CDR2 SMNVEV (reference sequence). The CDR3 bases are TGTGCCAGCAGCCTACAGGGTTTCAATTCACCCCTCCACTTT. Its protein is CASSLQGFNSPLHF.

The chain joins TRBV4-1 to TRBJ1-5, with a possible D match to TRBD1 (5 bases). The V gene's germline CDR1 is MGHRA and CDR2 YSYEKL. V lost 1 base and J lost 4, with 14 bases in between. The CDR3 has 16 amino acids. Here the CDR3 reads CASSQGVAGGNQPQHF. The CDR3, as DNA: TGCGCCAGCAGCCAAGGTGTGGCGGGGGGGAATCAGCCCCAGCATTTT.

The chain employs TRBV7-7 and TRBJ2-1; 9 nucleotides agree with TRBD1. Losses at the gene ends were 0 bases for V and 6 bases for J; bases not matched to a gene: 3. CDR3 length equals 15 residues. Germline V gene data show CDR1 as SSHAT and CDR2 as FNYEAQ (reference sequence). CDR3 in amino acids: CASSLAGTGINEQFF. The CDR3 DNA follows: TGTGCCAGCAGCTTAGCCGGGACAGGGATCAATGAGCAGTTCTTC.

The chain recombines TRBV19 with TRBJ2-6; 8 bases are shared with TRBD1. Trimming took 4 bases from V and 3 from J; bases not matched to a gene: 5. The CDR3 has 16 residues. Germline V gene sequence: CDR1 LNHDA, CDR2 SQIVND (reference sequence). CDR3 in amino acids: CASSRQGAGGANVLTF. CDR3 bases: TGTGCCAGTAGTAGGCAGGGGGCGGGTGGGGCCAACGTCCTGACTTTC.